The present T cell receptor (beta chain) was sequenced within a study of T cell responses to AZD1222 COVID-19 vaccine. At the level of the study: Second-dose groups at about 4 or about 12 weeks were pooled. Study-wide points: The study reported that nearly half of spike-specific TCRs target unmutated variant regions. White British people made up most donors, females outnumbered males, and clonal diversity was possibly underestimated. Mapped onto spike, vaccine-associated CD4 TCRs spanned it and were dominant at 160-218 and 743-854.

In its sample, this clone was seen a few times. Its cognate antigen is unknown. CDR3 length equals 17 residues. V dropped 3 bases and J dropped 0; count of bases not matched to a gene: 4. Germline-derived CDR1 and CDR2 are SGDLS and YYNGEE. Clones were sequenced by immunoSEQ multiplex PCR, and TCRdb holds only the in-frame ones, with some missing. This repertoire shows about 150,000 clones, around 90% found once; its top ten account for around 3.1%. This chain connects TRBV9 to TRBJ2-1; 12 positions match TRBD2. The sequencing here drew on peripheral blood, taken on day 0 of AZD1222 vaccination. This receptor was obtained from an adult in good health. CDR3 residues: CASSETSGGSSYNEQFF. CDR3 DNA: TGTGCCAGCAGCGAGACTAGCGGGGGTAGCTCCTACAATGAGCAGTTCTTC.